The 23 T cell receptor beta chains listed next were all sequenced from one sample in a study of OX40 agonist ivuxolimab in advanced cancers. Sequencing was performed with immunoSEQ multiplex PCR; in TCRdb, only in-frame clones are kept and a portion is missing. The repertoire holds around 76,000 clones, with more than 85% as singletons. This sample comprised CD4+ or CD8+ T cells sorted from blood, obtained in a trial of the OX40 agonist ivuxolimab. These receptors were collected from an adult with an advanced solid tumor such as melanoma, head and neck, liver or kidney cancer.

The chain has TRBV18 and TRBJ2-2; no reliable D call. Germline V CDR1 and CDR2: KGHSH, LQKENI. The CDR3 covers 16 residues. The V end was cut by 5 bases, the J end by 0 bases, with 13 bases between. The CDR3: CASSDIRASNTGELFF. The CDR3 nucleotides are TGTGCCAGCTCAGATATCCGGGCTTCGAACACCGGGGAGCTGTTTTTT.

The chain employs TRBV7-8 and TRBJ1-6; D is unresolved. CDR3 size: 13 residues. Per germline, CDR1 SGHVS and CDR2 FQNEAQ. V lost 2 bases, J lost 11 bases, and 10 bases lay in between. The CDR3 region is CASSLKREAPLHF. Here the CDR3 DNA reads TGTGCCAGCAGCTTAAAAAGAGAAGCACCCCTCCACTTT.

The chain combines TRBV5-6 with TRBJ1-4, with D possibly matching TRBD1 (6 bases). CDR3 length: 15 amino acids. The V gene lost 4 bases and the J gene lost 6 bases, with 16 bases spanning the gap. The germline gives CDR1 SGHDT, CDR2 YYEEEE. Written as DNA, the CDR3 is TGTGCCAGCAGCAGGGGGGCCGGGGTCGATGAAAAACTGTTTTTT. Protein: CASSRGAGVDEKLFF. The whole variable domain, remainder taken from reference TRBV5-6 and TRBJ1-4, is DAGVTQSPTHLIKTRGQQVTLRCSPKSGHDTVSWYQQALGQGPQFIFQYYEEEERQRGNFPDRFSGHQFPNYSSELNVNALLLGDSALYLCASSRGAGVDEKLFFGSGTQLSVL.

This clone appeared a few times. The chain combines TRBV20-1 with TRBJ1-1; D call uncertain. The CDR3 is 11 residues long. CDR1 is DFQATT, CDR2 SNEGSKA, per germline (reference sequence). Deletions cut 3 bases from V and 10 bases from J, with 12 bases between. The CDR3 region has the DNA TGCAGTGCTAGCAAAGTCGCCGGAGCTTTCTTT. This codes for CSASKVAGAFF.

This rearrangement joins TRBV5-4 to TRBJ1-3; D is unresolved. The CDR3 extends over 16 amino acids. Germline V lookup: CDR1 SGHNT, CDR2 YYREEE (reference sequence). V was trimmed by 1 base and J by 4 bases, leaving 15 bases between them. The DNA of the CDR3 is TGTGCCAGCAGCTTGCAAGGAAAGGGTACCGGAAACACCATATATTTT. This sequence encodes CASSLQGKGTGNTIYF.

The J gene is TRBJ1-4, the V gene TRBV5-1; no clear D gene. Germline V gene lookup returns CDR1 SGHRS and CDR2 YFSETQ. This CDR3 comprises 12 residues. Trimming took 3 bases from V and 5 from J, leaving 5 bases between them. The CDR3, as DNA: TGCGCCAGCAGCTACTCCAATGAAAAACTGTTTTTT. Its translation is CASSYSNEKLFF.

The V and J genes are TRBV29-1 and TRBJ2-7; TRBD1 matches 10 bases. CDR1 SQVTM and CDR2 ANQGSEA come from the germline V gene. V was pared by 4 bases and J by 2 bases, with 11 bases of the junction left unmatched. CDR3 size: 16 residues. The CDR3 loop is CSVVGQGRTRPYEQYF. The DNA of the CDR3 is TGCAGCGTTGTGGGACAGGGGCGGACTAGACCCTACGAGCAGTACTTC.

The chain joins TRBV27 to TRBJ2-3, with 15 bases identical to TRBD2. This CDR3 has 17 residues. In germline, CDR1 is MNHEY, CDR2 SMNVEV (reference sequence). With 5 bases clipped from V and 7 bases from J, the junction kept 10 bases outside the gene matches. This CDR3 reads CASSRLGLAGGRNTQYF. The CDR3 coding sequence is TGTGCCAGCAGTCGGCTCGGACTAGCGGGGGGGCGAAATACGCAGTATTTT.

Only a few counts were recorded for this clone. The CDR3 is CASSYLGGHNEQFF. Written as DNA, the CDR3 is TGTGCCAGCAGCTATTTGGGGGGGCACAATGAGCAGTTCTTC. The chain recombines TRBV7-3 with TRBJ2-1; D perhaps matches TRBD2 (7 bases). CDR1 and CDR2 from the germline V gene are SGHTA and FQGTGA. This CDR3 is 14 amino acids long. Trimming cost V 4 bases and J 5 bases, with 12 bases left between them.

This clone was recorded once. The chain uses TRBV7-2 and TRBJ2-7, with D perhaps matching TRBD1 or TRBD2 (6 bases each). The germline V and J ends were trimmed by 3 bases and 3 bases, with 21 bases remaining between them. In germline, CDR1 is SGHTA, CDR2 FQGNSA. This CDR3 region has 17 residues. This CDR3 reads CASSFNRWGASGYEQYF. CDR3 in DNA: TGTGCCAGCAGCTTCAACCGGTGGGGGGCTTCGGGCTACGAGCAGTACTTC.

The rearrangement uses TRBV2 and TRBJ2-5; D is undetermined. This CDR3 spans 11 amino acids. Germline V gene lookup returns CDR1 SNHLY and CDR2 FYNNEI. Trimming cost V 11 bases and J 5 bases, with 12 bases left between them. The CDR3 bases are TGTGCCTCGGGTGTTTTCGAGACCCAGTACTTC. Translation gives CASGVFETQYF.

The table lists this clone with a few counts. The chain links TRBV29-1 to TRBJ2-3; possible D gene TRBD2, 6 bases. The V gene's germline CDR1 is SQVTM and CDR2 ANQGSEA. V lost 4 bases and J 6 bases, leaving 14 bases between the germline ends. The CDR3 sequence is 13 residues long. CDR3 protein: CSVGDSPRDTQYF. Here the CDR3 DNA reads TGCAGCGTTGGGGACTCGCCTCGCGATACGCAGTATTTT.

The rearrangement uses TRBV7-6 and TRBJ1-1; the D is unclear. The CDR3 covers 16 residues. The germline CDR1 and CDR2 sequences are SGHVS and FNYEAQ. The V and J ends lost 1 base and 0 bases respectively, with 12 bases between them. CDR3 in DNA: TGTGCCAGCAGCTTAGTCGGTGGAGAAATGAACACTGAAGCTTTCTTT. Residues: CASSLVGGEMNTEAFF.

The gene calls are TRBV5-1 and TRBJ1-6; no reliable D call. There are 14 residues in the CDR3. Trimming stripped 0 bases from V and 8 bases from J, with 9 bases between. Germline CDR1 and CDR2: SGHRS and YFSETQ. This CDR3 is CASSLGTAYSPLHF. The CDR3 DNA is TGCGCCAGCAGCTTGGGGACGGCATATTCACCCCTCCACTTT.

This chain connects TRBV2 to TRBJ1-3; 8 positions match TRBD1. The CDR3 covers 16 residues. Trimming took 6 bases from V and 0 from J; bases not matched to a gene: 7. Germline V gives CDR1 SNHLY, CDR2 FYNNEI. CDR3 nucleotide sequence: TGTGCCAGCAGAACCAATACAGGGGGCTCTGGAAACACCATATATTTT. Protein product: CASRTNTGGSGNTIYF. Complete variable domain (other parts from reference TRBV2 and TRBJ1-3): EPEVTQTPSHQVTQMGQEVILRCVPISNHLYFYWYRQILGQKVEFLVSFYNNEISEKSEIFDDQFSVERPDGSNFTLKIRSTKLEDSAMYFCASRTNTGGSGNTIYFGEGSWLTVV.

This chain joins TRBV11-2 and TRBJ2-5; D unclear. CDR1 SGHAT and CDR2 FQNNGV come from the germline V gene. With 5 bases removed from V and 5 bases from J, the gap between germline ends came to 12 bases. This CDR3 contains 13 residues. In nucleotides, the CDR3 is TGTGCCAGCAGCAAGAGCACAGAGGAGACCCAGTACTTC. This codes for CASSKSTEETQYF.

CDR3 region: CASSESRQGYEQYF. The DNA for the CDR3 is TGTGCCAGCAGTGAAAGTAGGCAGGGGTACGAGCAGTACTTC. The chain couples TRBV2 to TRBJ2-7; maybe TRBD1 (6 bases). V was pared by 2 bases and J by 4 bases, with 12 bases between. Germline values: CDR1 SNHLY, CDR2 FYNNEI. This CDR3 is built from 14 residues.

V is TRBV19 and J is TRBJ1-1; D remains unclear. This CDR3 has 12 residues. Germline assignment: CDR1 LNHDA and CDR2 SQIVND (reference sequence). The germline V and J ends were trimmed by 5 bases and 3 bases, with 7 bases remaining between them. Written as DNA, the CDR3 is TGTGCCAGTAGTGAGCGGTACACTGAAGCTTTCTTT. Amino acid sequence: CASSERYTEAFF.

CDR3 amino acids: CASSPQGSPCEQYF. CDR3 nucleotides: TGCGCCAGCAGCCCTCAGGGGTCCCCCTGCGAGCAGTACTTC. The chain employs TRBV4-3 and TRBJ2-7, with a tentative D call TRBD1 (6 bases). The V gene's germline CDR1 is LGHNA and CDR2 YSLEER. V gave up 4 bases and J gave up 6 bases, with 16 bases separating them. The length of the CDR3 is 14 residues.

The chain is built from TRBV27 and TRBJ1-2, with 9 bases lining up with TRBD1. This CDR3 comprises 13 residues. Germline V CDR1 and CDR2: MNHEY, SMNVEV (reference sequence). V dropped 7 bases and J dropped 8; count of bases not matched to a gene: 8. The CDR3 sequence: CASTFTGGRGYTF. CDR3 sequence (DNA): TGTGCCAGCACCTTCACAGGGGGCAGGGGCTACACCTTC.

The J gene is TRBJ1-1, the V gene TRBV28; TRBD1 matches 9 bases. The CDR3 runs to 15 residues. Germline-derived CDR1 and CDR2 are MDHEN and SYDVKM. V was clipped by 1 base and J by 4 bases; unmatched bases: 4. CDR3 in amino acids: CASSLYGTGSTEAFF. Written as DNA, the CDR3 is TGTGCCAGCAGTTTATATGGGACAGGGAGCACTGAAGCTTTCTTT.

The rearrangement joins TRBV7-3 to TRBJ1-1; 8 bases are a match to TRBD1. With 5 bases clipped from V and 2 bases from J, the junction kept 4 bases outside the gene matches. This CDR3 is 14 amino acids long. Germline V CDR1 and CDR2: SGHTA, FQGTGA. For the CDR3, the DNA is TGTGCCAGCAGCCCCCAGGGGGCAAACACTGAAGCTTTCTTT. Translated, it gives CASSPQGANTEAFF.

This rearrangement joins TRBV5-4 to TRBJ1-4, with 9 positions matching TRBD1. From germline, CDR1 is SGHNT and CDR2 YYREEE (reference sequence). Germline trimming cut 4 bases from V and 7 bases from J; bases unmatched to any gene: 5. The CDR3 is 14 residues long. CDR3 nucleotide sequence: TGTGCCAGCAGCCCGGGACAGGGCGGTGAAAAACTGTTTTTT. Residues: CASSPGQGGEKLFF.